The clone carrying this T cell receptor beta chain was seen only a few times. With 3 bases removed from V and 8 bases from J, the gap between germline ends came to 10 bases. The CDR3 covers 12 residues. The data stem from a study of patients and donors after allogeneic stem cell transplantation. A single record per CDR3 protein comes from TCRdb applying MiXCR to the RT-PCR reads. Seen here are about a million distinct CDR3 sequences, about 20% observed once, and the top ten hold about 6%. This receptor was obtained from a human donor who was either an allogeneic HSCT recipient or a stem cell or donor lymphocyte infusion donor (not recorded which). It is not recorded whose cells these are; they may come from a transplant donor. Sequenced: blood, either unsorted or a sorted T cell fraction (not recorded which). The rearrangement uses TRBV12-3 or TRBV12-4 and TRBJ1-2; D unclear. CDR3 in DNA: TGTGCCAGCAGTTTTGAAGCCGGGGGCTACACCTTC. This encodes CASSFEAGGYTF.